This T cell receptor beta chain emerged from a study of blood T cell repertoires in COVID-19 (TCRdb year 2020). Describing the broader study: The collaborator samples originated in the United States, Italy and Spain and spanned the acute and convalescent phases of COVID-19. Deeply sampled blood TCRbeta repertoires from subjects exposed to, actively infected with, or recovered from COVID-19 were included in the dataset. The repertoires were released in a freely available public database intended as a resource for research on the immune response to SARS-CoV-2. Nearly every sample came with metadata listing a de-identified subject ID, COVID-19 status, age in years and sex. The prospective study material was composed of cDNA or gDNA derived from T cells, B-cell-depleted T cells, or PBMCs. The samples were drawn from the first 160 participants of the ongoing ImmuneRACE study and from 1,254 subjects provided by 6 global collaborators. Where available, HLA class I and class II types were obtained from metadata supplied by the sample provider rather than from assay-based typing.

The germline V gene specifies KGHSH as CDR1 and LQKENI as CDR2. The cysteine opens and the phenylalanine closes a CDR3 of 15 amino acids. The kept DNA is CDR3 alone, 45 bases in frame from the first base. The junction shows trimming of 2 bases on V and 1 base on J, plus 9 bases between the germline ends. What the work shows at the level of the full study, not this receptor alone: The quantity of clinical and demographic metadata differed by source and by participant and was supplied without curation.

About this clone: The antigen this receptor binds is unknown. Within one base of it there is no much larger clone, and no base qualities were kept.

One collaborating source in Seattle enrolled patients while the patients were actively infected and followed the patients over time throughout the course of disease. The collaborating institutions used their own protocols to collect whole blood in K2EDTA tubes. For TCRbeta analysis, collaborators shipped samples as frozen whole blood, isolated PBMCs, or DNA extracted from either of those sample types. The immunoSEQ Assay, a bias-controlled multiplex PCR, was used to amplify TCRbeta CDR3 regions from genomic DNA. Under the source paper's analysis protocol: Nucleated cell counts per sample were estimated from amplification of reference gene primers within the assay. To quantify the absolute abundance of each unique TCRbeta CDR3 rearrangement, sequence reads were collapsed and filtered. For each sample, productive Simpson clonality was calculated as the square root of Simpson's diversity index over productive rearrangements. Drawn from immuneACCESS, this table holds only the in-frame rearrangements with V and J called that TCRdb kept. Clones are partly lost; checked studies trace under half to an unresolved V gene and leave the rest unexplained. That table furnishes V, J and clone size, whereas the DNA furnished D and trimming. The sample table shows 430,000 or so clones, and over 85% are seen once. The ten most abundant clones make up around 0.92% of the sample.

Sequenced: peripheral blood. This chain is built from TRBV18 and TRBJ2-1; the D gene is perhaps TRBD2, on 5 matching bases. The receptor's source is a man between 18 and 35 years old with COVID-19, enrolled during active disease. The DNA sequence is TGTGCCAGCTCACCATGGACGGGGTCCTACAATGAGCAGTTCTTC. This gives the protein CASSPWTGSYNEQFF.